This entry features one TCR beta chain sequence. There is no known antigen for this receptor. No much larger clonotype is one base removed from it; base qualities were not supplied. The CDR3, from cysteine to phenylalanine, totals 15 residues. Of the read, only the CDR3 DNA is kept; its 45 bases are in frame from base 1. Cut back by 1 base and 5 bases, the V and J ends lie 11 bases apart. The germline V gene supplies CDR1 MGHRA and CDR2 YSYEKL. The data were taken from a study of blood T cell repertoires in COVID-19 (dated by TCRdb to 2020 to 2021). Concerning the study at large: Collaborator samples came from the United States, Italy and Spain and covered acute and convalescent phases of COVID-19. Deeply sampled blood TCRbeta repertoires from subjects exposed to, actively infected with, or recovered from COVID-19 were included in the dataset. Sample metadata almost always included a de-identified subject ID, COVID-19 status, age in years and sex. Where available, HLA class I and class II types were obtained from metadata supplied by the sample provider rather than from assay-based typing. The samples were drawn from two sources: the first 160 participants of the ongoing ImmuneRACE study, and over 950 subjects contributed by 6 global collaborators. The repertoires were released in a freely available public database meant as a resource for research on the immune response to SARS-CoV-2. The prospective study material was composed of cDNA or gDNA derived from T cells, B-cell-depleted T cells, or PBMCs.

What the study reported, not specific to this receptor: Clinical and demographic metadata were provided uncurated, with the amount varying by source and participant.

TCRbeta CDR3 regions were amplified from genomic DNA by means of the immunoSEQ Assay, a bias-controlled multiplex PCR. As for how the authors treated the data: The number of nucleated cells in each sample was estimated by amplification of reference gene primers within the assay. To quantify the absolute abundance of each unique TCRbeta CDR3 rearrangement, sequence reads were collapsed and filtered. For each sample, productive Simpson clonality was calculated as the square root of Simpson's diversity index across productive rearrangements. TCRdb mirrors the immuneACCESS table, restricted to in-frame sequences. Some clones are absent from its copies; in checked studies, under half trace to an unresolved V gene, and the reason for the others is unknown. V and J calls and clone size are given by that table; D and trimming were obtained from the DNA. In all, the sample holds some 180,000 clones, and 80% to 90% of those were seen once. The top ten clonotypes cover roughly 19% of the sample.

Samples from volunteer blood donors who had recovered from COVID-19 were contributed by a second Seattle source. Collaborating institutions collected whole blood in K2EDTA tubes following their own protocols. For TCRbeta analysis, collaborators shipped samples as frozen whole blood, isolated PBMCs, or DNA extracted from either of those sample types. The sequence links TRBV4-1 to TRBJ2-2; TRBD2 is perhaps the D gene, given 5 matching bases. The sample was peripheral blood. The receptor comes from a woman in her 70s who had recovered from COVID-19. The DNA is TGCGCCAGCAGCCAAGGGTGGGGAGTAACCGGGGAGCTGTTTTTT. This yields the protein CASSQGWGVTGELFF.